This record covers a single TCR beta chain. These data originate in a study of cytomegalovirus exposure and HLA in healthy donors. Germline loops: CDR1 SQVTM, CDR2 ANQGSEA. Trimming shortened V by 1 base and J by 0 bases, and 7 bases separated the two germline ends. This CDR3 has 14 residues. The PCR employed 60 Vbeta primers together with 13 Jbeta primers. Generated by immunoSEQ multiplex PCR, the TCRdb table keeps only in-frame clones and is missing some. This table has around 140,000 clones, 77% appearing once. The receptor's source is a woman aged 40 to 49 in good health and CMV-seronegative. The sample comprised PBMCs. The J gene is TRBJ1-3, the V gene TRBV29-1; no reliable D call. The chain's CDR3 is CSVEGQYSGNTIYF. CDR3 DNA sequence: TGCAGCGTTGAAGGGCAGTACTCTGGAAACACCATATATTTT.